Presented here are 21 T cell receptor beta chains from one specimen sequenced in a study of shared clonotypes between healthy human individuals. Only in-frame clones appear in the TCRdb table, and some are missing; sequencing was by immunoSEQ multiplex PCR. The data contain some 300,000 clones, 70% to 75% of them singletons. Sequencing was carried out using memory CD4+ T cells sorted from blood. As for subset: CD45RA-negative fraction. The receptors originated from a man aged 25 to 40 in good health.

V is TRBV7-9 and J is TRBJ1-1; D is uncertain. The CDR3 is 11 amino acids. The germline V gene has CDR1 SEHNR and CDR2 FQNEAQ (reference sequence). The V gene lost 5 bases and the J gene lost 8 bases, with 9 bases spanning the gap. The CDR3 protein is CASSQSPEAFF. The DNA of the CDR3 is TGTGCCAGCAGCCAATCCCCGGAAGCTTTCTTT.

This clone was counted once. The chain employs TRBV5-1 and TRBJ2-3; tentatively, D is TRBD1 (6 bases). Looked up from germline, CDR1 is SGHRS and CDR2 is YFSETQ. The CDR3 has 12 amino acids. The V and J ends lost 2 bases and 5 bases respectively, with 6 bases between them. The DNA of the CDR3 is TGCGCCAGCAGCTTACAGGGAGATACGCAGTATTTT. It encodes CASSLQGDTQYF.

The V gene is TRBV2, the J gene TRBJ1-6; 9 bases are shared with TRBD1. The ends lost 6 bases at V and 8 bases at J; junction bases unmatched: 8. CDR1 and CDR2 (germline): SNHLY, FYNNEI. The CDR3 consists of 15 residues. CDR3 region: CASRQRTGAHSPLHF. The CDR3 DNA sequence: TGTGCCAGCAGGCAGAGGACAGGGGCCCATTCACCCCTCCACTTT.

The chain combines TRBV7-2 with TRBJ1-2, with no clear D. The CDR3 has 14 residues. Trimming removed 7 bases at V and 0 bases at J, with 12 bases between. From germline, CDR1 is SGHTA and CDR2 FQGNSA. In DNA form, the CDR3 reads TGTGCCAGCACCCCGCATGCTACTAACTATGGCTACACCTTC. It yields the protein CASTPHATNYGYTF.

The chain carries TRBV27 and TRBJ1-2; TRBD1 aligns across 8 bases. With 4 bases clipped from V and 11 bases from J, the junction kept 12 bases outside the gene matches. Germline V gene data show CDR1 as MNHEY and CDR2 as SMNVEV (reference sequence). The CDR3 is 14 amino acids. In nucleotides, the CDR3 is TGTGCCAGCAGTTCCACTCAGGGGGCCTCCCCGTACACCTTC. As protein: CASSSTQGASPYTF.

The rearrangement links TRBV18 to TRBJ1-1; tentative D call: TRBD1 (5 bases). The CDR3 is 16 residues long. Germline V gives CDR1 KGHSH, CDR2 LQKENI. Trimming took off 2 bases at V and 4 bases at J, with 17 bases between the two ends. CDR3 nucleotide sequence: TGTGCCAGCTCACCATCCAGGGTTGACGGTGGCACTGAAGCTTTCTTT. Protein product: CASSPSRVDGGTEAFF.

This chain connects TRBV29-1 to TRBJ2-1, with TRBD1 as a possible D gene (6 bases). CDR1 is SQVTM, CDR2 ANQGSEA, per germline. This CDR3 spans 14 amino acids. V gave up 4 bases and J gave up 12 bases, with 22 bases separating them. The DNA for the CDR3 is TGCAGCGTTGTGGTTTTCAGGGGCTCAGGCGGGCAGTTCTTC. Translated: CSVVVFRGSGGQFF.

This clone was seen a single time. The rearrangement joins TRBV6-6 to TRBJ2-3; TRBD1 matches at 9 bases. The CDR3 loop spans 14 amino acids. Germline CDR1 reads MNHNY; CDR2 reads SVGAGI (reference sequence). With 8 bases clipped from V and 5 bases from J, the junction kept 8 bases outside the gene matches. The CDR3 protein is CASGGQGLKDTQYF. CDR3 coding DNA: TGTGCCAGCGGAGGACAGGGGCTAAAAGATACGCAGTATTTT.

This chain links TRBV28 with TRBJ1-4; D gene ambiguous. V lost 7 bases and J 8 bases, leaving 11 bases between the germline ends. From germline, CDR1 is MDHEN and CDR2 SYDVKM. This CDR3 has 12 residues. The CDR3 here is CASTRGGEKLFF. As DNA, the CDR3 is TGTGCCAGCACCCGTGGAGGGGAAAAACTGTTTTTT.

The chain joins TRBV9 to TRBJ2-5; D is possibly TRBD1 (7 bases). Germline loops: CDR1 SGDLS, CDR2 YYNGEE. The CDR3 totals 15 residues. V was pared by 0 bases and J by 1 base, with 10 bases between. This CDR3 is CASSVGQGGQETQYF. The DNA of the CDR3 is TGTGCCAGCAGCGTAGGCCAGGGGGGCCAAGAGACCCAGTACTTC.

This sequence joins TRBV19 and TRBJ2-2; no reliable D call. The CDR3 totals 15 residues. The germline V gene has CDR1 LNHDA and CDR2 SQIVND (reference sequence). Trimming removed 3 bases at V and 6 bases at J, with 14 bases between. The CDR3 sequence: CASSMRWTSPGELFF. The CDR3 DNA is TGTGCCAGTAGTATGAGGTGGACCTCGCCCGGGGAGCTGTTTTTT. The entire variable domain, with the rest obtained from reference TRBV19 and TRBJ2-2, is as follows: DGGITQSPKYLFRKEGQNVTLSCEQNLNHDAMYWYRQDPGQGLRLIYYSQIVNDFQKGDIAEGYSVSREKKESFPLTVTSAQKNPTAFYLCASSMRWTSPGELFFGEGSRLTVL.

There are a few counts of this clone. The chain is built from TRBV10-2 and TRBJ2-7; D unresolved. The germline V gene encodes CDR1 WSHSY and CDR2 SAAADI. Trimming removed 7 bases at V and 3 bases at J, with 10 bases between. The CDR3 extends over 12 amino acids. As DNA, the CDR3 is TGCGCCAGCACGTCTACTAACTACGAGCAGTACTTC. This translates into CASTSTNYEQYF.

The CDR3 sequence is CASSEPTSGIKNEQFF. CDR3 DNA: TGTGCCAGCAGTGAGCCCACTAGCGGGATTAAAAATGAGCAGTTCTTC. The chain recombines TRBV25-1 with TRBJ2-1, with 10 positions matching TRBD2. With 3 bases clipped from V and 7 bases from J, the junction kept 9 bases outside the gene matches. This CDR3 region has 16 residues. Germline CDR1 MGHDK, CDR2 SYGVNS.

This clone was observed many times. The chain combines TRBV13 with TRBJ1-1, with unresolved D. Between the trimmed V and J ends, which lost 0 bases and 6 bases, there was a span of 5 bases. The CDR3 loop spans 12 amino acids. CDR1 and CDR2 (germline): PRHDT, FYEKMQ (reference sequence). CDR3: CASSLGRAEAFF. For the CDR3, the DNA is TGTGCCAGCAGCTTAGGACGGGCTGAAGCTTTCTTT.

V and J are TRBV15 and TRBJ2-2; 14 positions match TRBD2. This CDR3 contains 17 residues. The germline V gene encodes CDR1 LNHNV and CDR2 YYDKDF (reference sequence). V shed 1 base and J 7 bases; nucleotides not matched to a gene: 5. CDR3 sequence reads: CATSRGLAGGPDGELFF. In DNA form, the CDR3 reads TGTGCCACCAGCAGAGGACTAGCGGGAGGGCCTGACGGGGAGCTGTTTTTT.

On this clone itself: This specimen includes other DNA sequences encoding the same CDR3. The chain couples TRBV5-4 to TRBJ2-2, with D uncertain. CDR3 length equals 15 residues. In germline, CDR1 is SGHNT, CDR2 YYREEE (reference sequence). Deletions cut 3 bases from V and 0 bases from J, with 9 bases between. The CDR3 is CASSSEVANTGELFF. As DNA, the CDR3 is TGTGCCAGCAGCTCAGAGGTCGCGAACACCGGGGAGCTGTTTTTT.

The chain couples TRBV6-1 to TRBJ2-2, with 10 positions matching TRBD1. Germline V gene lookup returns CDR1 MNHNS and CDR2 SASEGT. The CDR3 consists of 16 residues. V was clipped by 3 bases and J by 4 bases; unmatched bases: 5. The CDR3 nucleotides are TGTGCCAGCAGTGAGCGACAGGGGGCGGGCACCGGGGAGCTGTTTTTT. Protein product: CASSERQGAGTGELFF.

In this sample, this clone turned up once. This chain joins TRBV7-2 and TRBJ1-2; D possibly corresponds to TRBD1 (5 bases). Germline lookup yields CDR1 SGHTA and CDR2 FQGNSA. The V gene lost 5 bases and the J gene lost 2 bases, with 15 bases spanning the gap. This CDR3 is 15 amino acids long. CDR3 in amino acids: CASSPVGGTNYGYTF. The CDR3 DNA reads as TGTGCCAGCAGCCCCGTCGGAGGGACGAACTATGGCTACACCTTC.

With respect to this clone: Other DNA sequences from this sample encode an identical CDR3 as well. CDR3 sequence reads: CASSPLGTAQETQYF. CDR3 bases: TGTGCCAGCTCACCACTAGGGACGGCGCAAGAGACCCAGTACTTC. This chain uses TRBV18 with TRBJ2-5; tentatively, D is TRBD1 or TRBD2 (5 bases each). Germline V gives CDR1 KGHSH, CDR2 LQKENI. V dropped 1 base and J dropped 2 bases, with 11 bases sitting between them. This CDR3 spans 15 amino acids.

The chain links TRBV18 to TRBJ1-3; D is unresolved. The germline V gene encodes CDR1 KGHSH and CDR2 LQKENI. This CDR3 is 16 amino acids long. V dropped 2 bases and J dropped 0 bases, with 11 bases sitting between them. CDR3 sequence: CASSPSTGSSGNTIYF. CDR3 DNA: TGTGCCAGCTCACCAAGTACTGGATCCTCTGGAAACACCATATATTTT.

The rearrangement joins TRBV6-1 to TRBJ2-5; 8 bases fit TRBD2. Germline CDR1 MNHNS, CDR2 SASEGT. With V trimmed by 8 bases and J by 4 bases, 6 bases remained unmatched. This CDR3 spans 13 amino acids. CDR3 DNA sequence: TGTGCCAGCGGTGCTAGCGGGCCAGAGACCCAGTACTTC. This sequence encodes CASGASGPETQYF.